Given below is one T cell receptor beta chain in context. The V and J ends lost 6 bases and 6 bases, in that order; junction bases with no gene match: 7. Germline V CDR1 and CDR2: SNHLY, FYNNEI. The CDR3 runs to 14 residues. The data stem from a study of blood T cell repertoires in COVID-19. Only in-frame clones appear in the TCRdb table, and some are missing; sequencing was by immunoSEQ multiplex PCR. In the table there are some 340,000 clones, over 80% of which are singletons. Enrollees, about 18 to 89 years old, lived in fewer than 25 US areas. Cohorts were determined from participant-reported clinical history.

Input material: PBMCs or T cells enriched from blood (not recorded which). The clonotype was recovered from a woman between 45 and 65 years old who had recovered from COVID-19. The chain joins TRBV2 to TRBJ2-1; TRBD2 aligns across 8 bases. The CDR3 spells CASRLGLDANEQFF. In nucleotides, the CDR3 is TGTGCCAGCAGACTGGGACTAGATGCCAATGAGCAGTTCTTC.